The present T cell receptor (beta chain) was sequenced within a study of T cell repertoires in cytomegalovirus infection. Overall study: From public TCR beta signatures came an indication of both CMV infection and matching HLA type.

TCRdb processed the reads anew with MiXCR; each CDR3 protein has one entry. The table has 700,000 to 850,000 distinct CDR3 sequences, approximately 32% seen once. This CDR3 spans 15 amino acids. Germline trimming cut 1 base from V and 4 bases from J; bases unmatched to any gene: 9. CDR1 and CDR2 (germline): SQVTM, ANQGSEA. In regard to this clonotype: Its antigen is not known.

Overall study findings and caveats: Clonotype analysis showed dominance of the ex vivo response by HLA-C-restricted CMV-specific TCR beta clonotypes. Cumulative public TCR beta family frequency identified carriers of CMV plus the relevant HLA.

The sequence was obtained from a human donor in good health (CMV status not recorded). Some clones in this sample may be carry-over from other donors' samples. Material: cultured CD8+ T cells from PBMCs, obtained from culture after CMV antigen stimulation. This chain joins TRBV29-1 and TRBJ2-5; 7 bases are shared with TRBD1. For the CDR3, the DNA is TGCAGCGTTGAAGTAACAGGGGATCGAGGAGAGACCCAGTACTTC. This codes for CSVEVTGDRGETQYF.